Sequencing of this T cell receptor beta chain was carried out in a study of T cells in Graves' hyperthyroidism and ophthalmopathy. Study conclusions and caveats: Within blood appeared most thyroid clonotypes that had expanded above 0.001.

The V gene's germline CDR1 is MNHEY and CDR2 SMNVEV (reference sequence). The CDR3 extends over 15 amino acids. A word on this clonotype: Its specificity is not known. The junction does not match germline at one end; this may be a read error.

Amplification targeted TCR beta CDR3 regions from RNA transcripts. Initially, a first-round RT-PCR of the TCR CDR3 employed the HTBI primer set. A single record per CDR3 protein comes from TCRdb applying MiXCR to the multiplex PCR reads. Of fewer than 450,000 distinct CDR3 sequences listed, approximately 17% were seen once; the top ten hold approximately 35%. Patients having uncontrolled infection, another autoimmune disease, pregnancy or lactation were not included. The authors obtained PBMCs from roughly 10 ml of fresh peripheral blood. The sample was blood. The genes are TRBV27 and TRBJ1-1, with D tentatively TRBD1 (5 bases). This TCR was sampled from a woman aged 25-40 years with Graves' hyperthyroidism that later progressed to Graves' ophthalmopathy. CDR3 loop: CASGIWGLPGTEALF. The CDR3 DNA follows: TGTGCCAGCGGGATTTGGGGACTCCCGGGGACTGAAGCTCTCTTT.